The T cell receptor (beta chain) described here comes from a study of vaccination effects on CD4 cells after COVID-19. The study's findings and limits: Late post-vaccination, clones induced by infection and those induced by vaccine underwent marked clonal contraction.

In regard to this clone: Its antigen remains unknown.

Measured with immunoSEQ multiplex PCR; TCRdb has only the in-frame clones, and not every one. The sample shows more than 35,000 clones, about 75% of them seen only once. Within the ViraFEST assay, antigen-specific CD4+ T cells underwent expansion with viral peptide pools prior to sequencing. After roughly eleven days in culture, the CD4+ T cells were isolated. According to PCR results, the person was infected with SARS-CoV-2 between March and December 2020. IL-2 at around 9.8 IU/ml and peptides at about 10 ug/ml were added to cultured PBMC, around 2 million per well. On day 3 and again on day 7, half the medium was replaced with IL-2 medium. The clonotype originates from a human donor who had a prior SARS-CoV-2 infection. This specimen consisted of CD4+ T cells from PBMCs cultured with a peptide pool, obtained before COVID-19 vaccination.

The CDR3 loop is CASSFRPGNSNQPQHF. The CDR3 coding sequence is TGTGCCAGCAGTTTCCGCCCCGGGAATAGCAATCAGCCCCAGCATTTT. The chain employs TRBV6-6 and TRBJ1-5; D gene unclear. Germline V CDR1 and CDR2: MNHNY, SVGAGI (reference sequence). Trimming stripped 4 bases from V and 0 bases from J, with 13 bases between. The CDR3 covers 16 residues.